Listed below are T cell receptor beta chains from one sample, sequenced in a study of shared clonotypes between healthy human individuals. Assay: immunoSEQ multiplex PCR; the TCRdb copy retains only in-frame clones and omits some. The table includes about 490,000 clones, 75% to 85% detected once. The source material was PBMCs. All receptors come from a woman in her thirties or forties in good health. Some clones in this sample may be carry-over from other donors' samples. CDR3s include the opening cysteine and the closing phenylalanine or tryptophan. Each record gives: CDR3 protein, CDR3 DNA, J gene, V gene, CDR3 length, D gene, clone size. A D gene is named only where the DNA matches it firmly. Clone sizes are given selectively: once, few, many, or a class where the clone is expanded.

CDR3: CASSELADTYNEQFF
DNA: TGTGCCAGCAGCGAACTAGCGGACACCTACAATGAGCAGTTCTTC
J: TRBJ2-1
V: TRBV7-2
length: 15
D: TRBD2
size: .

CDR3: CASSFTGTDTQYF
DNA: TGTGCCAGCAGCTTTACTGGCACAGATACGCAGTATTTT
J: TRBJ2-3
V: TRBV5-4
length: 13
D: .
size: .

CDR3: CASSIGRGSQETQYF
DNA: TGTGCCAGTAGTATAGGCCGCGGCAGCCAAGAGACCCAGTACTTC
J: TRBJ2-5
V: TRBV19
length: 15
D: .
size: few

CDR3: CASSLRGSYEQYF
DNA: TGTGCCAGCAGCTTGCGCGGCAGCTACGAGCAGTACTTC
J: TRBJ2-7
V: TRBV5-6
length: 13
D: .
size: .

CDR3: CASKGRPQETQYF
DNA: TGTGCCAGCAAGGGAAGGCCTCAAGAGACCCAGTACTTC
J: TRBJ2-5
V: TRBV28
length: 13
D: .
size: .

CDR3: CASSSASGAYEQYF
DNA: TGCGCCAGCAGTTCGGCTAGCGGTGCCTACGAGCAGTACTTC
J: TRBJ2-7
V: TRBV5-1
length: 14
D: TRBD2
size: .

CDR3: CASRQGNTGELFF
DNA: TGTGCCAGCAGGCAGGGGAACACCGGGGAGCTGTTTTTT
J: TRBJ2-2
V: TRBV7-9
length: 13
D: .
size: few

CDR3: CAWSVSGAKNIQYF
DNA: TGTGCCTGGAGCGTGAGCGGCGCCAAAAACATTCAGTACTTC
J: TRBJ2-4
V: TRBV30
length: 14
D: .
size: .

CDR3: CATQPLGQPDNYGYTF
DNA: TGTGCCACCCAGCCCCTGGGACAGCCTGACAACTATGGCTACACCTTC
J: TRBJ1-2
V: TRBV25-1
length: 16
D: TRBD1
size: .

CDR3: CASSTRTSGISEQFF
DNA: TGTGCCAGCAGCACCAGGACTAGCGGCATTTCTGAGCAGTTCTTC
J: TRBJ2-1
V: TRBV5-4
length: 15
D: TRBD2
size: .

CDR3: CASIPGTGKRGVSGRAYNEQFF
DNA: TGTGCCAGCATCCCCGGGACAGGGAAGAGGGGGGTTAGCGGGAGGGCTTACAATGAGCAGTTCTTC
J: TRBJ2-1
V: TRBV28
length: 22
D: TRBD2
size: .

CDR3: CSVAAFFGTGELFF
DNA: TGCAGCGTTGCCGCCTTCTTCGGCACCGGGGAGCTGTTTTTT
J: TRBJ2-2
V: TRBV29-1
length: 14
D: .
size: .

CDR3: CASRETGKDGYTF
DNA: TGTGCCAGCAGGGAGACAGGGAAGGATGGCTACACCTTC
J: TRBJ1-2
V: TRBV28
length: 13
D: TRBD1
size: .

CDR3: CASSPGTSGRNEQYF
DNA: TGTGCCAGCAGTCCGGGGACTAGCGGGAGGAACGAGCAGTACTTC
J: TRBJ2-7
V: TRBV27
length: 15
D: TRBD2
size: .

CDR3: CASSSSDTRSYTF
DNA: TGTGCCAGCTCATCCTCGGACACCCGTTCCTACACCTTC
J: TRBJ1-2
V: TRBV18
length: 13
D: .
size: .

CDR3: CASSQPGLNTEAFF
DNA: TGTGCCAGCAGCCAGCCAGGGCTGAACACTGAAGCTTTCTTT
J: TRBJ1-1
V: TRBV6-5
length: 14
D: .
size: few

CDR3: CASSQTDGFEQYF
DNA: TGTGCCAGTAGTCAAACAGACGGTTTCGAGCAGTACTTC
J: TRBJ2-7
V: TRBV19
length: 13
D: .
size: many

CDR3: CASSEQGTDTQYF
DNA: TGCGCCAGCAGCGAGCAGGGAACAGATACGCAGTATTTT
J: TRBJ2-3
V: TRBV5-1
length: 13
D: .
size: .

CDR3: CAWSVSYGYTF
DNA: TGTGCCTGGAGTGTTAGCTATGGCTACACCTTC
J: TRBJ1-2
V: TRBV30
length: 11
D: .
size: many

CDR3: CASSRDRGSNEQFF
DNA: TGCGCCAGCAGCCGGGACAGGGGTAGCAATGAGCAGTTCTTC
J: TRBJ2-1
V: TRBV5-1
length: 14
D: TRBD1
size: .

CDR3: CASSLKGGNMAQYF
DNA: TGTGCCAGCAGCTTGAAGGGCGGGAATATGGCTCAGTACTTC
J: TRBJ2-7
V: TRBV5-4
length: 14
D: .
size: .

CDR3: CASSFSGATNEKLFF
DNA: TGTGCCAGCAGTTTTTCAGGGGCAACTAATGAAAAACTGTTTTTT
J: TRBJ1-4
V: TRBV6-1
length: 15
D: .
size: .

CDR3: CASSFRLAEDTQYF
DNA: TGTGCCAGCAGCTTTCGACTAGCCGAAGATACGCAGTATTTT
J: TRBJ2-3
V: TRBV11-1
length: 14
D: TRBD2
size: .

CDR3: CASSWTSGSAGELFF
DNA: TGTGCCAGCTCCTGGACTAGCGGGAGTGCCGGGGAGCTGTTTTTT
J: TRBJ2-2
V: TRBV5-4
length: 15
D: TRBD2
size: .

CDR3: CASSEIRENYGYTF
DNA: TGTGCCAGCAGTGAAATCAGAGAGAACTATGGCTACACCTTC
J: TRBJ1-2
V: TRBV6-1
length: 14
D: .
size: .

CDR3: CASSSQHSAGGPYEQYF
DNA: TGTGCCAGCAGCTCACAGCATAGCGCGGGAGGGCCCTACGAGCAGTACTTC
J: TRBJ2-7
V: TRBV7-3
length: 17
D: TRBD2
size: .

CDR3: CASSVGGTRYNEQFF
DNA: TGTGCCAGCAGCGTAGGAGGGACCCGATACAATGAGCAGTTCTTC
J: TRBJ2-1
V: TRBV9
length: 15
D: .
size: .

CDR3: CASSHRGQYNYGYTF
DNA: TGCGCCAGCAGCCACAGGGGACAGTACAACTATGGCTACACCTTC
J: TRBJ1-2
V: TRBV4-1
length: 15
D: TRBD1
size: .

CDR3: CASRGSLNTEAFF
DNA: TGTGCCAGCAGGGGAAGTTTGAACACTGAAGCTTTCTTT
J: TRBJ1-1
V: TRBV27
length: 13
D: .
size: .

CDR3: CASSSWTSVSSYEQYF
DNA: TGTGCCAGCAGCTCGTGGACTAGCGTAAGCTCCTACGAGCAATACTTC
J: TRBJ2-7
V: TRBV7-6
length: 16
D: TRBD2
size: .

CDR3: CASTLGGRRYEQYF
DNA: TGTGCCAGCACCCTGGGGGGGCGGCGGTACGAGCAGTACTTC
J: TRBJ2-7
V: TRBV7-8
length: 14
D: .
size: .

CDR3: CASSIDLLAPDEQFF
DNA: TGTGCCAGTAGTATAGATCTACTCGCCCCGGATGAGCAGTTCTTC
J: TRBJ2-1
V: TRBV19
length: 15
D: .
size: many

CDR3: CASKTSYYNEQFF
DNA: TGTGCCAGCAAAACTAGCTATTACAATGAGCAGTTCTTC
J: TRBJ2-1
V: TRBV2
length: 13
D: .
size: .

CDR3: CATAAGSQETQYF
DNA: TGTGCCACAGCAGCGGGATCCCAAGAGACCCAGTACTTC
J: TRBJ2-5
V: TRBV2
length: 13
D: TRBD2
size: .

CDR3: CASSPSQGDEKLFF
DNA: TGTGCCAGCTCACCATCACAGGGTGATGAAAAACTGTTTTTT
J: TRBJ1-4
V: TRBV18
length: 14
D: .
size: .

CDR3: CASHSSGNTIYF
DNA: TGTGCCAGCCACAGCTCTGGAAACACCATATATTTT
J: TRBJ1-3
V: TRBV7-9
length: 12
D: .
size: .

CDR3: CATSGESVGVGVQETQYF
DNA: TGTGCCACCAGCGGAGAGAGTGTAGGGGTTGGGGTCCAAGAGACCCAGTACTTC
J: TRBJ2-5
V: TRBV15
length: 18
D: .
size: .

CDR3: CASSFRLAGGETQYF
DNA: TGTGCCAGCAGTTTCAGACTAGCGGGAGGCGAGACCCAGTACTTC
J: TRBJ2-5
V: TRBV28
length: 15
D: TRBD2
size: few

CDR3: CAISETTGGGEQYF
DNA: TGTGCCATCAGTGAGACTACAGGGGGTGGCGAGCAGTACTTC
J: TRBJ2-7
V: TRBV10-3
length: 14
D: TRBD1
size: .

CDR3: CASSFVQDAYEQYF
DNA: TGTGCCAGCAGCTTCGTACAGGACGCCTACGAGCAGTACTTC
J: TRBJ2-7
V: TRBV5-5
length: 14
D: .
size: .

CDR3: CASSLGETQYF
DNA: TGTGCCAGCAGCTTAGGGGAGACCCAGTACTTC
J: TRBJ2-5
V: TRBV11-3
length: 11
D: .
size: few

CDR3: CATRWEGVRTGELFF
DNA: TGTGCCACCCGCTGGGAGGGAGTTCGCACCGGGGAGCTGTTTTTT
J: TRBJ2-2
V: TRBV10-3
length: 15
D: TRBD2
size: .

CDR3: CASSTPLLGSHEQYF
DNA: TGTGCCAGCAGTACTCCATTACTAGGTAGCCACGAGCAGTACTTC
J: TRBJ2-7
V: TRBV27
length: 15
D: .
size: .

CDR3: CASSFADSNQPQHF
DNA: TGTGCCAGCAGCTTCGCAGATAGCAATCAGCCCCAGCATTTT
J: TRBJ1-5
V: TRBV5-5
length: 14
D: .
size: .

CDR3: CATSRDPRSSYEQYF
DNA: TGTGCCACCAGCAGAGATCCGAGGAGCTCCTACGAGCAGTACTTC
J: TRBJ2-7
V: TRBV15
length: 15
D: .
size: .

CDR3: CASSVAATSSYEQYF
DNA: TGTGCCAGCAGCGTAGCGGCTACTAGCTCCTACGAGCAGTACTTC
J: TRBJ2-7
V: TRBV9
length: 15
D: .
size: .

CDR3: CAWSPTGGYETQYF
DNA: TGTGCCTGGAGTCCCACCGGGGGGTATGAGACCCAGTACTTC
J: TRBJ2-5
V: TRBV30
length: 14
D: TRBD2
size: .

CDR3: CATSRDTGELFF
DNA: TGTGCCACCAGCAGAGACACCGGGGAGCTGTTTTTT
J: TRBJ2-2
V: TRBV15
length: 12
D: .
size: few

CDR3: CASSLPGQGAASPLHF
DNA: TGTGCCAGCAGCCTCCCGGGACAGGGGGCAGCTTCACCCCTCCACTTT
J: TRBJ1-6
V: TRBV7-9
length: 16
D: TRBD1
size: few

CDR3: CAWSVGGDNQPQHF
DNA: TGTGCCTGGAGTGTGGGAGGGGACAATCAGCCCCAGCATTTT
J: TRBJ1-5
V: TRBV30
length: 14
D: .
size: .